This T cell receptor (beta chain) appears in the sequencing data of a study of blood T cells in healthy people across ages (dated by TCRdb to about 2015). Study-level background: Template switching captured roughly one uniquely barcoded TCR beta cDNA molecule per two T cells in model experiments. The study measured age-related changes in TCR beta repertoire diversity using deep sequencing normalized with unique cDNA molecular identifiers. To avoid experimental bias, donors of different ages were spread randomly across the sequencing lanes. The study analyzed two additional independent replicas of 1 million unique cDNA reads from the same blood draw for two donors, one aged 18 to 29 and one aged 80 or older. Donors were grouped into four age groups: young (average roughly 15 years), middle-aged (around 39), aged (around 60) and long-lived (over 80). What the study reported, not specific to this receptor: There was a strong correlation between observed TCR beta diversity and the percentage of naive T cells measured by flow cytometry. Observed TCR beta diversity per million T cells fell roughly linearly with age, and a significant reduction was already apparent by age around 40. Total diversity estimates from one million sequenced T cells were considered lower bounds and underestimates. Compared with the aged group, more naive CD4+ T cells, fewer expanded clones and increased TCR diversity were shown by the long-lived group, suggesting age selection. Donor CMV infection status was unknown, potentially confounding age-related changes in expanded clonotypes. Since profiling was done on bulk unsorted PBMCs, naive and antigen-experienced compartments could not be conclusively compared.

The CDR3 starts with the cysteine, ends with the phenylalanine, and has 15 residues. The CDR3 DNA has 45 bases and is translated from base 1. Trimming accounts for 0 bases at V and 5 bases at J, while the number of junction bases matched to no gene is 3. CDR1 and CDR2, per the germline V gene, are LGHNA and YNFKEQ. The roughly 37 donors, aged about 6 to 95 years, were systemically healthy Caucasian individuals from Russia. Each donor gave 8 to 10 milliliters of peripheral blood, drawn into EDTA-treated Vacutainer tubes. Ficoll-Paque density-gradient centrifugation was used to isolate PBMCs, with at least 6.5 million obtained per sample. Total RNA, at least 6 micrograms per sample, was extracted from PBMCs with Trizol reagent. For every donor, flow cytometry on a PBMC aliquot measured the percentage of naive CD45RAhigh/CD27high T cells. The protocol used for the library was 5' RACE. The data were produced on an Illumina HiSeq 2500. The second PCR ran for about 6 to 12 cycles and used a J-beta primer mix along with a sample-barcoded 5' primer. Each TCR beta cDNA molecule received a unique molecular identifier from a template-switch 5' adaptor carrying 12 random nucleotides. Each sample yielded at least 3 million CDR3-containing paired-end reads. The Mint cDNA synthesis kit, primed by a TRBC-specific oligonucleotide, was used to synthesize first-strand cDNA from all RNA. Following uracil-DNA glycosylase treatment, all cDNA underwent a first 18-cycle PCR with the universal primers M1SS and BC2_uni_R. The authors' analysis ran thus. For normalization, 1 million high-quality reads, each with a distinct molecular identifier, were randomly selected from each sample. Reads sharing molecular identifiers were discarded rather than binned into consensus sequences. MiTCR, run with a Q25 quality threshold and the strictest error-elimination algorithm, handled CDR3 identification, clonotype clustering and error correction. A nonparametric unseen species model using Euler transformation provided a lower-bound estimate of total TCR beta diversity. The public sequencing data were trimmed at Q25 with fastp and processed into clonotypes with MiXCR by TCRdb, which kept only in-frame beta chains. Rows matching on CDR3 protein sequence are summarized as one entry with the most common DNA and genes. The V and J calls and clone size are TCRdb's, not the authors'. The sample includes fewer than 800,000 distinct CDR3 sequences, with approximately 29% observed a single time. Approximately 15% of the sample rests with the top ten.

This clonotype was observed many times. Its target antigen remains unknown. Per-base quality was not reported, and no clone a single base away is much larger than it. In this chain, TRBV4-2 is recombined with TRBJ2-5, and TRBD2 aligns with 10 junction nucleotides. The sequence derives from a woman of 80 years or more in good health. Donor details come from another sample of the same person, matched by shared clones. The sequenced material came from blood. The CDR3 in this case is CASSQDTSGDETQYF. The bases read TGTGCCAGCAGCCAAGATACTAGCGGGGACGAGACCCAGTACTTC.